What follows describes a single TCR beta chain. A junction end diverges from the germline sequence, so it may reflect a read error. This entry is derived from a study of CD8+CD57+ T cells in acquired aplastic anemia. Researchers used genomic DNA as the template to profile TCR beta VDJ and CDR3. TCRdb ran MiXCR on the reads and lists one entry per CDR3 protein. The sample has approximately 260,000 distinct CDR3 sequences; 82% are singletons. The CDR3 sequence is 16 residues long. Per the germline V gene, CDR1 is SNHLY and CDR2 is FYNNEI. Flow cytometry had shown expanded CD8+CD57+ cells in the patients chosen for sequencing.

Material for sequencing was sorted CD4+, CD8+, or CD8+CD57+ T cells (not recorded which) from PBMCs. The chain recombines TRBV2 with TRBJ2-1, with D possibly being TRBD1 (7 bases). The TCR sequence derives from a human donor with aplastic anemia. The CDR3, as DNA: TGTGCCAGCAGCCAGGGGGGCGGAAATACGCAGGATTTTGAGTCCTTC. This sequence encodes CASSQGGGNTQDFESF.